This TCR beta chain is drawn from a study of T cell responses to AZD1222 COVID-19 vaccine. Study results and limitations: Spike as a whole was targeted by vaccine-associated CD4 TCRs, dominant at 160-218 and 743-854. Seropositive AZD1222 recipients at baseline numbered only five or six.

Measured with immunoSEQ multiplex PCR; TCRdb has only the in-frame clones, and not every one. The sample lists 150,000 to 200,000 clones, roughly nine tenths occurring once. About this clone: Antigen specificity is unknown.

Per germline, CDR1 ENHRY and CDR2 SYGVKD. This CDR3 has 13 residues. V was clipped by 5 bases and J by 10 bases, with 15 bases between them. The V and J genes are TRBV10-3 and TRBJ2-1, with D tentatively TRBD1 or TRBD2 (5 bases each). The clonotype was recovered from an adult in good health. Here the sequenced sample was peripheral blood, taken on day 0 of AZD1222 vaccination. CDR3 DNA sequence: TGTGCCATCAGTCCCGGGACCCCCCGGGAGCAGTTCTTC. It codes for CAISPGTPREQFF.